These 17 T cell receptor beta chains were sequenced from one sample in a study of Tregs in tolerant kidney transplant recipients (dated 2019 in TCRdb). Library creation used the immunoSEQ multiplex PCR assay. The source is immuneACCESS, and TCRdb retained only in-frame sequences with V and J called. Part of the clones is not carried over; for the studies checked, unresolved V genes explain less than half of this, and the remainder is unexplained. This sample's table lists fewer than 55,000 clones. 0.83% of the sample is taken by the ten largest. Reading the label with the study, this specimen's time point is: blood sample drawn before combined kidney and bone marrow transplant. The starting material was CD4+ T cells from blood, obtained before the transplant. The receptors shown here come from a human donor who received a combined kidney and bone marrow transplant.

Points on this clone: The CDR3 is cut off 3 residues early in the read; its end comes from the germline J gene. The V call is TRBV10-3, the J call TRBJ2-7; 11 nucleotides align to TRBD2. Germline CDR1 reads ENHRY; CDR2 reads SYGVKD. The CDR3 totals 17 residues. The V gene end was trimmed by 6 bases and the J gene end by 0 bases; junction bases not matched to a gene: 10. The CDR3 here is CAIRVGLAGPSSYEQYF. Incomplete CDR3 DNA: TGTGCCATCAGAGTAGGACTAGCGGGTCCAAGCTCCTACGAG.

The covered CDR3 bases are TGCAGTGCTAGAGACCCGAATCAGCCC. The encoded protein is CSARDPNQP. In full, the CDR3 is CSARDPNQPQHF. The gene calls are TRBV20-1 and TRBJ1-5; D unresolved. The CDR3 end falls 3 residues outside the read, so it is completed with the germline J gene. Germline CDR1 is DFQATT and CDR2 is SNEGSKA (reference sequence). The CDR3 is 12 residues long. The V and J ends lost 0 bases and 4 bases respectively, with 4 bases between them.

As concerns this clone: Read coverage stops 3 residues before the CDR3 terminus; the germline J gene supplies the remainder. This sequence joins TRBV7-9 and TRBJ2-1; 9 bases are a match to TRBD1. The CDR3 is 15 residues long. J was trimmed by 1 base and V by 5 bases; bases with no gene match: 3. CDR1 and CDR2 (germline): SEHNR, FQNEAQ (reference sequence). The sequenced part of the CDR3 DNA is TGTGCCAGCAGCACGGGACAGGGATCCTACAATGAG. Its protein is CASSTGQGSYNE. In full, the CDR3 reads CASSTGQGSYNEQFF.

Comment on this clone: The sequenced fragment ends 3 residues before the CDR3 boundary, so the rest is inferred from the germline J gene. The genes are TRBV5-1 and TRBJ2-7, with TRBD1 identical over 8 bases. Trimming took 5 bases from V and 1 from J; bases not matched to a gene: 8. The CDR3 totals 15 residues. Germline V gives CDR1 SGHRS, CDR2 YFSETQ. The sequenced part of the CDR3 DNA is TGCGCCAGCAGTCCACGCCAGGGGGCTTCCTACGAG. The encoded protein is CASSPRQGASYE. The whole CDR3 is CASSPRQGASYEQYF.

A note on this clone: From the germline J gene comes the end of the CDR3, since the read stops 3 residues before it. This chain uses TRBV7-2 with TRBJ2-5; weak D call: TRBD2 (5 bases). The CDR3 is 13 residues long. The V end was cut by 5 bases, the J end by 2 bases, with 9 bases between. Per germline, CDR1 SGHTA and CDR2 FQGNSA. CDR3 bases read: TGTGCCAGCAGCCAACCGGGGCAAGAGACC. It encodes CASSQPGQET. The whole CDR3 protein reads CASSQPGQETQYF.

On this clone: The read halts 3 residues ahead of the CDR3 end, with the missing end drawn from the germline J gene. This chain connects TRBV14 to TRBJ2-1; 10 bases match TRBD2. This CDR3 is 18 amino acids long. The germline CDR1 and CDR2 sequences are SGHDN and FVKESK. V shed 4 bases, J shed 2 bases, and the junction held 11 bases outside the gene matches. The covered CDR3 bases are TGTGCCAGCAGCCCGTTACTAGCGGGACATCCCACCTACAATGAG. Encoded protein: CASSPLLAGHPTYNE. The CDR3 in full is CASSPLLAGHPTYNEQFF.

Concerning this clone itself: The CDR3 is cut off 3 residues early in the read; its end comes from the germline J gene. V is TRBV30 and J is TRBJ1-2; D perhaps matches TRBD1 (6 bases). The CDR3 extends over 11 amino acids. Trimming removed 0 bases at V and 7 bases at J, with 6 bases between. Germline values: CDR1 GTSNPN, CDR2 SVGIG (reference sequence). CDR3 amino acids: CAWSVQGGYTF. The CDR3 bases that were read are TGTGCCTGGAGTGTACAGGGTGGC.

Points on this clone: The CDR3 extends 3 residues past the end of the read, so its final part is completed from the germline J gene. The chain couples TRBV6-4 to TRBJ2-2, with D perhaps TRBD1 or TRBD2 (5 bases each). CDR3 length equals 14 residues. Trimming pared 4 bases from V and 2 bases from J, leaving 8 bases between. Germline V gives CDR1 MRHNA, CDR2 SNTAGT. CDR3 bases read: TGTGCCAGCAGTGTGAGGGGAAACACCGGGGAG. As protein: CASSVRGNTGE. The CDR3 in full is CASSVRGNTGELFF.

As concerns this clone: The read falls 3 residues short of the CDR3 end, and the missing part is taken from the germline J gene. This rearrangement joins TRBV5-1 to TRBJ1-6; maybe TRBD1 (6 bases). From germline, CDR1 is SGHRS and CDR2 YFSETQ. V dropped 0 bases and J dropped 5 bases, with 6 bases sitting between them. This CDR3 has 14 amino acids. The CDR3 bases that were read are TGCGCCAGCAGCTTGGGACAGGATAATTCACCC. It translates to CASSLGQDNSP. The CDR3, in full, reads CASSLGQDNSPLHF. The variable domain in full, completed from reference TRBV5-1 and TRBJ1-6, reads KAGVTQTPRYLIKTRGQQVTLSCSPISGHRSVSWYQQTPGQGLQFLFEYFSETQRNKGNFPGRFSGRQFSNSRSEMNVSTLELGDSALYLCASSLGQDNSPLHFGNGTRLTVT.

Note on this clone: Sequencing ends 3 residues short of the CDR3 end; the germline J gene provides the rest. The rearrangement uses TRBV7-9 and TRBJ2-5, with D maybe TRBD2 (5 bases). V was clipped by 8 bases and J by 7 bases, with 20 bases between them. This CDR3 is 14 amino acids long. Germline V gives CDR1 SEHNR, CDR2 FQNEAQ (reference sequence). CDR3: CASGDFGVFGTQYF. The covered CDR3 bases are TGTGCCAGCGGAGATTTCGGGGTCTTCGGGACC.

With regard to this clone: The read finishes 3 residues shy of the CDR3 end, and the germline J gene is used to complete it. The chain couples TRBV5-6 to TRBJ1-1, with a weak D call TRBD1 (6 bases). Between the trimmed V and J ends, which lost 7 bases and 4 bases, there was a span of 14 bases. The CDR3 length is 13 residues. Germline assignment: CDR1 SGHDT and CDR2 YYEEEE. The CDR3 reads CASLQGMATEAFF. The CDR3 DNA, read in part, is TGTGCCAGCCTCCAGGGGATGGCCACTGAA.

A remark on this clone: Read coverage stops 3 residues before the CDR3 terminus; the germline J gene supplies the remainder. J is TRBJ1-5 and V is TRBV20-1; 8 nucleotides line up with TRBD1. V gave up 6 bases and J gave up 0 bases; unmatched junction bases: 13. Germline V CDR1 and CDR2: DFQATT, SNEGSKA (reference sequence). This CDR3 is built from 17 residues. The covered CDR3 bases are TGCAGTGCAAAAGGACAGGGTGAGGTGGGTAGCAATCAGCCC. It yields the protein CSAKGQGEVGSNQP. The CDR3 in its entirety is CSAKGQGEVGSNQPQHF.

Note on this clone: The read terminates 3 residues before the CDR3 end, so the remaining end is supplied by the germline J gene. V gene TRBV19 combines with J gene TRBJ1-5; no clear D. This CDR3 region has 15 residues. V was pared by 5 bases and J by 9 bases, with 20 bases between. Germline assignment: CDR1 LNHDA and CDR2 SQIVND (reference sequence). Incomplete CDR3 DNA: TGTGCCAGTAGTTTCCAGGCGGGCCCTGTAGGGCCC. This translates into CASSFQAGPVGP. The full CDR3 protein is CASSFQAGPVGPQHF.

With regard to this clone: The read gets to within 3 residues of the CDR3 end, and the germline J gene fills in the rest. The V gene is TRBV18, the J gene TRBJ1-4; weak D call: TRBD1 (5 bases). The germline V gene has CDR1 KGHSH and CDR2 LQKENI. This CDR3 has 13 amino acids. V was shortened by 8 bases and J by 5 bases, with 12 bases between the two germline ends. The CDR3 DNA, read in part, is TGTGCCAGCAGACAGAAGGTGAATGAAAAA. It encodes CASRQKVNEK. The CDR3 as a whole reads CASRQKVNEKLFF.

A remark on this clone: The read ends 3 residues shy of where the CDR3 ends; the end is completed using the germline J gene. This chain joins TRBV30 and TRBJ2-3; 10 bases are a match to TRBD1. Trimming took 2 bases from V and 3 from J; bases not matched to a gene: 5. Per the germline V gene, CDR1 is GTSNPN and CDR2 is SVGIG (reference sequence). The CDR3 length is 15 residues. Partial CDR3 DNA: TGTGCCTGGAGTTCCGACAGGGGGCGGACAGATACG. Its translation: CAWSSDRGRTDT. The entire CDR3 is CAWSSDRGRTDTQYF.

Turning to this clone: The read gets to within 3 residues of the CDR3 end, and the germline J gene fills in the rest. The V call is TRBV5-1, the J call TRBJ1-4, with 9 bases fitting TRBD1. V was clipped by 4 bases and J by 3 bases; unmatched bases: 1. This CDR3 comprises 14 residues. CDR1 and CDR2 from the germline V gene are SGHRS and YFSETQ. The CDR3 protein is CASSTGGSNEKLFF. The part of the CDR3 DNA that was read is TGCGCCAGCAGCACAGGGGGCTCTAATGAAAAA. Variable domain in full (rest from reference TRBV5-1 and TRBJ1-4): KAGVTQTPRYLIKTRGQQVTLSCSPISGHRSVSWYQQTPGQGLQFLFEYFSETQRNKGNFPGRFSGRQFSNSRSEMNVSTLELGDSALYLCASSTGGSNEKLFFGSGTQLSVL.

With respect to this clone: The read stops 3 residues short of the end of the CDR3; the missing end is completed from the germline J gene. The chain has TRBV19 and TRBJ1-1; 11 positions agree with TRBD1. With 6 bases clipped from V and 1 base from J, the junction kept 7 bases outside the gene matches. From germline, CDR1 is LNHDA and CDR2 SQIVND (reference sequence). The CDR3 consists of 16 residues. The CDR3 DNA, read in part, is TGTGCCAGTAGCCGGACAGGGGGCGGCAAGAACACTGAA. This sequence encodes CASSRTGGGKNTE. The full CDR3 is CASSRTGGGKNTEAFF.